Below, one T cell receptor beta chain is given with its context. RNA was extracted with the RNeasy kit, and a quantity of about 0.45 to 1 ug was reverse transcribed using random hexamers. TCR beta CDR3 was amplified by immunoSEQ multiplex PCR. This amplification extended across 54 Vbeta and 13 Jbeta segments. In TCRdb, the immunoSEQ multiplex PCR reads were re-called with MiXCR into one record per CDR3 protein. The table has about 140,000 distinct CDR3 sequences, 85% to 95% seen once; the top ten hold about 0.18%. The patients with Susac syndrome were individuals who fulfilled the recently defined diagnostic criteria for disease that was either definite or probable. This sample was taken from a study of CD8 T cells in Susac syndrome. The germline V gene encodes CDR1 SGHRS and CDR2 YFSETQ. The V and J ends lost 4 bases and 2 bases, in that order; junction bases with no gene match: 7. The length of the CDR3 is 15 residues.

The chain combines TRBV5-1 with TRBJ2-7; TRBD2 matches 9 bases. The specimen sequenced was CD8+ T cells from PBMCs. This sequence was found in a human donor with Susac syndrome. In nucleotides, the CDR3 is TGCGCCAGCAGCCCCGGGACTAGCCCAGCCTACGAGCAGTACTTC. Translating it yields CASSPGTSPAYEQYF.